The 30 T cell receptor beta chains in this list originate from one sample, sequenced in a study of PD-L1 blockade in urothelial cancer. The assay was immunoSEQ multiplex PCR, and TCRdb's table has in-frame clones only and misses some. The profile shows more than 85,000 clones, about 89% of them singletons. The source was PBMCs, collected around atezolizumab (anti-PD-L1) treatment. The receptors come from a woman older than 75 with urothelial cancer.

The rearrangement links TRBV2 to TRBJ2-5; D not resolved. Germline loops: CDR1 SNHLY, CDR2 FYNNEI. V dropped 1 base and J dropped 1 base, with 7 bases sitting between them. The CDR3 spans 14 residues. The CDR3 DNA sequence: TGTGCCAGCAGTGAAGGTCCCCTCCAAGAGACCCAGTACTTC. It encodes CASSEGPLQETQYF.

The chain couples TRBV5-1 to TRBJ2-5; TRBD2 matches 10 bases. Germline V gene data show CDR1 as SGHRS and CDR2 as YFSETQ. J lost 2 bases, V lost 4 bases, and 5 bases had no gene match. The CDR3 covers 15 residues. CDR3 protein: CASSRMTSGQETQYF. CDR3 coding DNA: TGCGCCAGCAGCCGTATGACTAGCGGGCAAGAGACCCAGTACTTC.

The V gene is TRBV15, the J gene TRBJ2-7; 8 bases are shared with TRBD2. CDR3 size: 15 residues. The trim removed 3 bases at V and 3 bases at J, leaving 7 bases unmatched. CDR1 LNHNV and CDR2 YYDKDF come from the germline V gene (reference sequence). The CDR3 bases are TGTGCCACCAGCAGCCCACTAGCGGCGTTCTACGAGCAGTACTTC. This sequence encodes CATSSPLAAFYEQYF.

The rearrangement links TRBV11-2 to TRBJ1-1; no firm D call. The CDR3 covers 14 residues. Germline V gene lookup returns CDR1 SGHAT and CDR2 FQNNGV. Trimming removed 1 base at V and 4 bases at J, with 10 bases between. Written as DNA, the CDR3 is TGTGCCAGCAGCTTAGGACCGGGAACCACTGAAGCTTTCTTT. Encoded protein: CASSLGPGTTEAFF.

The CDR3 nucleotides are TGTGCCAGCAGCTTAGCTCGGCAGGGCCCCTATGGCTACACCTTC. Amino acid sequence: CASSLARQGPYGYTF. J is TRBJ1-2 and V is TRBV7-9; possible D gene TRBD1, 5 bases. Per the germline V gene, CDR1 is SEHNR and CDR2 is FQNEAQ (reference sequence). This CDR3 has 15 residues. With 0 bases removed from V and 4 bases from J, the gap between germline ends came to 12 bases.

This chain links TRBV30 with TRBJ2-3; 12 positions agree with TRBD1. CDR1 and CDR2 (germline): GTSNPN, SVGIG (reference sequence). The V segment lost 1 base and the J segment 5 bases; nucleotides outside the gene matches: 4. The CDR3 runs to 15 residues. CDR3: CAWSAGTGGRDTQYF. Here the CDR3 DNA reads TGTGCCTGGAGTGCCGGGACAGGGGGCAGAGATACGCAGTATTTT.

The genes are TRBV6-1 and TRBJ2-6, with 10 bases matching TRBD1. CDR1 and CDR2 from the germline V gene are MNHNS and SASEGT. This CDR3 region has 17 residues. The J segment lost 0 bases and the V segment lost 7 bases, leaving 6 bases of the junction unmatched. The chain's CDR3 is CASIDRGQYSGANVLTF. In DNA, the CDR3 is TGTGCCAGCATTGACAGGGGGCAATACTCTGGGGCCAACGTCCTGACTTTC.

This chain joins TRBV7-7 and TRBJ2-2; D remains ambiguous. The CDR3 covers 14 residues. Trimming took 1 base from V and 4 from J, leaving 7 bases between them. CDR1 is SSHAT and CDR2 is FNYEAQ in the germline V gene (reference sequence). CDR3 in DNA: TGTGCCAGCAGCTTAGGCTCTAGCACCGGGGAGCTGTTTTTT. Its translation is CASSLGSSTGELFF.

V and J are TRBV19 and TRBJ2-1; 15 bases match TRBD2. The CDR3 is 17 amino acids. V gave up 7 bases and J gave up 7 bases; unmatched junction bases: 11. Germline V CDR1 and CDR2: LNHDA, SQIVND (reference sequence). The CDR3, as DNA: TGTGCCAGTAAGATGGCCGGACTAGCGGGAGGGCTTAATGAGCAGTTCTTC. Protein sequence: CASKMAGLAGGLNEQFF.

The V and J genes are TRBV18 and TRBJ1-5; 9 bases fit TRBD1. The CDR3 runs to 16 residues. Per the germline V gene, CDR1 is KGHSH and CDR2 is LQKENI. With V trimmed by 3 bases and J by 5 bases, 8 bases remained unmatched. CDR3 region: CASSPADRGVDQPQHF. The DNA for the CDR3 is TGTGCCAGCTCACCCGCGGACAGGGGAGTCGATCAGCCCCAGCATTTT.

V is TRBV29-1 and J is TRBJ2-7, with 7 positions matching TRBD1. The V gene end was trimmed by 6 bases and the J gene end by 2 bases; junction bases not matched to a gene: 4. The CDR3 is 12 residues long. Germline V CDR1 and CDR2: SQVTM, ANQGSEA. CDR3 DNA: TGCAGCGTGAGGACAGGACCCTACGAGCAGTACTTC. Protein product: CSVRTGPYEQYF.

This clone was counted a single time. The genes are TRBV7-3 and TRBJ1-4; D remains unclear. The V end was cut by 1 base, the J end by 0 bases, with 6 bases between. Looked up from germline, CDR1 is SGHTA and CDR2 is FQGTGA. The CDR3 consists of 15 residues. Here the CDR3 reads CASSLMAATNEKLFF. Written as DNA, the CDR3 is TGTGCCAGCAGCTTAATGGCGGCAACTAATGAAAAACTGTTTTTT.

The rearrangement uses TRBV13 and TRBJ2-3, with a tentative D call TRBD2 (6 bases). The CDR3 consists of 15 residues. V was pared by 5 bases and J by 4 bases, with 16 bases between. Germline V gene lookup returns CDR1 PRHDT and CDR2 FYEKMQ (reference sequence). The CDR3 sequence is CASSPSGLGSDTQYF. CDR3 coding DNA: TGTGCCAGCAGCCCCAGCGGGTTGGGCTCAGATACGCAGTATTTT. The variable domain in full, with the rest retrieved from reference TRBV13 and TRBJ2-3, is AAGVIQSPRHLIKEKRETATLKCYPIPRHDTVYWYQQGPGQDPQFLISFYEKMQSDKGSIPDRFSAQQFSDYHSELNMSSLELGDSALYFCASSPSGLGSDTQYFGPGTRLTVL.

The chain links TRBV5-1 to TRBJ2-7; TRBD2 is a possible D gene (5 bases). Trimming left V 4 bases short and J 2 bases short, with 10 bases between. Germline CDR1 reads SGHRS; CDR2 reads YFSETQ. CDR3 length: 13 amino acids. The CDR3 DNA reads TGCGCCAGCAGCAAAGCGGAGACCTACGAGCAGTACTTC. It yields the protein CASSKAETYEQYF.

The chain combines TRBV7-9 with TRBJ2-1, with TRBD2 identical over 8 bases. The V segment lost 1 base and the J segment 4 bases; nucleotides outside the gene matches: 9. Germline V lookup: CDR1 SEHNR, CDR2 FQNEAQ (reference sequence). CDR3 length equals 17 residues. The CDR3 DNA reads TGTGCCAGCAGCTTAGGCCATTTAGCGGGAAAATACAATGAGCAGTTCTTC. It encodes CASSLGHLAGKYNEQFF.

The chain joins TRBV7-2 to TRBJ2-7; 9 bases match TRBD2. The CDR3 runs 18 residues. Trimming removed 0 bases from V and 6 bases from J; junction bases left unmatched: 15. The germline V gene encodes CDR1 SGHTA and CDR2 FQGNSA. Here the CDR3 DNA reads TGTGCCAGCAGCTTAGCGTTGCCTAGCGGGACGTTCGTGCCCGAGCAGTACTTC. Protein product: CASSLALPSGTFVPEQYF.

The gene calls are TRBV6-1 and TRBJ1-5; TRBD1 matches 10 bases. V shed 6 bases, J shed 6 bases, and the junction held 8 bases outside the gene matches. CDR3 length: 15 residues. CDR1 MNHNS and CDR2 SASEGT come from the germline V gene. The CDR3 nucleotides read TGTGCCAGCAGGGGGGACAGGGGAGTGACTCAGCCCCAGCATTTT. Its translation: CASRGDRGVTQPQHF.

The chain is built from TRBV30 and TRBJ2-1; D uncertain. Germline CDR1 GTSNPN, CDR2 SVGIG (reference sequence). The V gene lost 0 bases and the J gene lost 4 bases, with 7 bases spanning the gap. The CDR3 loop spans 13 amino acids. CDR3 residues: CAWSVIRYNEQFF. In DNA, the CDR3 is TGTGCCTGGAGTGTAATCAGATACAATGAGCAGTTCTTC.

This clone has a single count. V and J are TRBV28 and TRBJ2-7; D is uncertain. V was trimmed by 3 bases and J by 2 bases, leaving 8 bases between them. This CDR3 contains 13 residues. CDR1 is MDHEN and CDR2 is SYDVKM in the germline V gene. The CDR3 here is CASSLPVTYEQYF. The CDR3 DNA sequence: TGTGCCAGCAGTTTGCCAGTTACCTACGAGCAGTACTTC.

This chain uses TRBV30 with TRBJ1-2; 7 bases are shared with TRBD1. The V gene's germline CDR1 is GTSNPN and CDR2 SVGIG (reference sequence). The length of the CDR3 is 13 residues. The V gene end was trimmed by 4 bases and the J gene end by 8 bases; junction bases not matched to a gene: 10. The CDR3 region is CAWNPSDRKGYTF. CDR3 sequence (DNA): TGTGCCTGGAACCCCTCGGACAGGAAGGGCTACACCTTC.

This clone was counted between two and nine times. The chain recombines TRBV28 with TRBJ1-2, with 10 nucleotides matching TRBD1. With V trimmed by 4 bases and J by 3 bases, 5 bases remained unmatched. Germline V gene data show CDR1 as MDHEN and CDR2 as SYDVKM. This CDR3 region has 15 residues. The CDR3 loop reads CASSSDGTGDYGYTF. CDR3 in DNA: TGTGCCAGCAGTTCCGACGGGACAGGGGACTATGGCTACACCTTC.

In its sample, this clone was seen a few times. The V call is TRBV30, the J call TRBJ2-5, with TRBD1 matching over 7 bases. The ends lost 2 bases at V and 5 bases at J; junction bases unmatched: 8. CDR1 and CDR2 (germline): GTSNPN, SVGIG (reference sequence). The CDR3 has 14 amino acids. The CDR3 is CAWSWAGGVETQYF. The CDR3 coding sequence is TGTGCCTGGAGTTGGGCAGGGGGAGTGGAGACCCAGTACTTC.

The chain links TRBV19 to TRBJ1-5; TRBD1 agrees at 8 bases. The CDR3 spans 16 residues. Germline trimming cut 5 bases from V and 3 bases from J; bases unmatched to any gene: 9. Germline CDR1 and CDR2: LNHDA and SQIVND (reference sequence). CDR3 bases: TGTGCCAGTAGTCCAGGCCGGGACAGGCCCAATCAGCCCCAGCATTTT. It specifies CASSPGRDRPNQPQHF.

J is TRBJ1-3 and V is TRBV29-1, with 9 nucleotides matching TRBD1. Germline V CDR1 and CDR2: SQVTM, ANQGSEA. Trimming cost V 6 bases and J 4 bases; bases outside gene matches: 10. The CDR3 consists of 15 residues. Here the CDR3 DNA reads TGCAGCGTATCGGGACAGGGCAGAGGGGGAAACACCATATATTTT. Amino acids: CSVSGQGRGGNTIYF.

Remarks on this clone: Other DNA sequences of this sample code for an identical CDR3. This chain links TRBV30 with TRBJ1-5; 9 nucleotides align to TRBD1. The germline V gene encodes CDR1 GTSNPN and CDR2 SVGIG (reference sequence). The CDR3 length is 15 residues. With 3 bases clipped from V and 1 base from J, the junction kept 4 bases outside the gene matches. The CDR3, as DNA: TGTGCCTGGAGCGCCGGGACAGGGAGCAATCAGCCCCAGCATTTT. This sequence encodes CAWSAGTGSNQPQHF.

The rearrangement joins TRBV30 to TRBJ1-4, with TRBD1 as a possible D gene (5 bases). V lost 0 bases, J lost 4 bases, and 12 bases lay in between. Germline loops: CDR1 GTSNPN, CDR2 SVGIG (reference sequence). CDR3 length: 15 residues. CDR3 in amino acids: CAWSVWRGFNEKLFF. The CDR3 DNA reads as TGTGCCTGGAGTGTGTGGAGGGGCTTTAATGAAAAACTGTTTTTT.

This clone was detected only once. The DNA for the CDR3 is TGTGCCAGCAGCTCGGGGACAGGCGTTCCGCCCCAGCATTTT. Amino acids: CASSSGTGVPPQHF. The J gene is TRBJ1-5, the V gene TRBV28, with 8 positions matching TRBD1. Germline-derived CDR1 and CDR2 are MDHEN and SYDVKM. The CDR3 totals 14 residues. V was clipped by 6 bases and J by 9 bases; unmatched bases: 10.

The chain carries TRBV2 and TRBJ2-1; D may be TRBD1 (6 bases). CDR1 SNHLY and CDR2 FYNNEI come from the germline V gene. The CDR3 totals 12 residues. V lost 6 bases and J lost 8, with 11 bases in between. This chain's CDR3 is CASRGARHEQFF. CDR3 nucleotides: TGTGCCAGCAGGGGGGCTCGCCATGAGCAGTTCTTC. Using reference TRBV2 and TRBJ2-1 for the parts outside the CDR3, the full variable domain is EPEVTQTPSHQVTQMGQEVILRCVPISNHLYFYWYRQILGQKVEFLVSFYNNEISEKSEIFDDQFSVERPDGSNFTLKIRSTKLEDSAMYFCASRGARHEQFFGPGTRLTVL.

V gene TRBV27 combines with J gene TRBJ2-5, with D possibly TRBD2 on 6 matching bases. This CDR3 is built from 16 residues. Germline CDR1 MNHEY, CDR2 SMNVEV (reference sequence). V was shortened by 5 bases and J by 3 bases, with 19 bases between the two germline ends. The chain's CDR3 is CASSIGTSYPKETQYF. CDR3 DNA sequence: TGTGCCAGCAGTATCGGGACTTCCTATCCAAAAGAGACCCAGTACTTC.

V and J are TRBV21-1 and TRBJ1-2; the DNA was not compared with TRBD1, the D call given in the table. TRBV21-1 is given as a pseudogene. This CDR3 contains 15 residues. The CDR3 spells CASSKAAGPLYGYTF. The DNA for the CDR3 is TGTGCCAGCAGCAAAGCGGCAGGGCCTCTCTATGGCTACACCTTC.